This T cell receptor beta chain was profiled in a study of regulatory T cells in long-lasting Graves disease. The time point is: persistent/refractory GD, antithyroid drugs over 5 years with positive TRAb. Construction of the TCR library relied on RNA isolated from PBMCs. The V gene lost 3 bases and the J gene lost 10 bases, with 15 bases spanning the gap. Germline CDR1 and CDR2: MDHEN and SYDVKM. The CDR3 is 13 amino acids. This clonotype was recorded many times. Arm-PCR of CDR3 regions with iRepertoire HTBI primers generated TCR beta libraries. MiXCR, run by TCRdb on the multiplex PCR reads, gives a single entry per CDR3 protein. Here the sample spans fewer than 550,000 distinct CDR3 sequences, under 25% being singletons.

The material sequenced was peripheral blood mononuclear cells (PBMCs), taken when the disease was refractory, from a patient treated with antithyroid drugs. The clonotype was recovered from a female donor with Graves disease. This sequence joins TRBV28 and TRBJ1-1; D perhaps matches TRBD1 (5 bases). Here the CDR3 reads CASSFPSGRGAFF. In DNA, the CDR3 is TGTGCCAGCAGTTTTCCCTCGGGTAGGGGAGCTTTCTTT.